This TCR beta chain was found in a study of blood T cell repertoires in COVID-19. Profiling relied on immunoSEQ multiplex PCR, and the TCRdb table lists in-frame clones only, not all of them. The sample includes 150,000 to 200,000 clones, approximately 86% of them seen just once. V was clipped by 1 base and J by 9 bases, with 7 bases between them. The CDR3 length is 12 residues. The germline V gene has CDR1 SGHTA and CDR2 FQGNSA. This chain joins TRBV7-2 and TRBJ2-4; D is uncertain. The sequence came from a woman between 40 and 55 years old with COVID-19, enrolled during active disease. Sample: peripheral blood. CDR3: CASSLGVGIQYF. In DNA, the CDR3 is TGTGCCAGCAGCTTAGGAGTCGGCATTCAGTACTTC.